Reported below is one T cell receptor (beta chain). Its antigen remains unidentified. This entry is derived from a study of cytomegalovirus exposure and HLA in healthy donors. Germline CDR1 SGHVS, CDR2 FQNEAQ. Trimming removed 1 base from V and 7 bases from J, with 7 bases in between. This CDR3 spans 12 amino acids. Repertoires were generated with immunoSEQ multiplex PCR, while TCRdb's copy carries only in-frame clones and drops some. Of some 130,000 clones listed, 85% to 90% were seen once; the top ten hold approximately 1.5%. Whole-study findings and limits: High sensitivity and specificity were reportedly achieved when the classifier diagnosed cytomegalovirus status. The authors confirmed in vitro that a few CMV-associated chains were specific for CMV antigens.

Separate from the roughly 700-subject first cohort was the approximately 120-subject validation cohort, to which the donors belonged. This TCR derives from a man aged 25-40 years in good health and CMV-seronegative. The sample consisted of PBMCs. The chain has TRBV7-8 and TRBJ1-2; D is undetermined. The CDR3 region has the DNA TGTGCCAGCAGCTTAGGTGCGGGTGGCTACACCTTC. Translating gives CASSLGAGGYTF.